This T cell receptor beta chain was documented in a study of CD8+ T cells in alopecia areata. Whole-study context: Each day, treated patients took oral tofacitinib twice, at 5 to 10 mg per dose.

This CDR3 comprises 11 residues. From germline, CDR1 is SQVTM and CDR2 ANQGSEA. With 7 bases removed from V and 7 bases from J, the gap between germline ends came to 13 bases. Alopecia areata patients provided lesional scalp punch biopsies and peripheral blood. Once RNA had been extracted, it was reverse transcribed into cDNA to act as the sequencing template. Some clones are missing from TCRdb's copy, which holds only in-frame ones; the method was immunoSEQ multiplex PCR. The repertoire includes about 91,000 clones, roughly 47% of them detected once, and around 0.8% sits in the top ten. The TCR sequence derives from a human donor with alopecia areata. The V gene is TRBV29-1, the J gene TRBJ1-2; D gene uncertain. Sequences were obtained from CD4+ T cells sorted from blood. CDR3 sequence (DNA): TGCAGCGGTAACCAGGTTGCTGGCTACACCTTC. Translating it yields CSGNQVAGYTF. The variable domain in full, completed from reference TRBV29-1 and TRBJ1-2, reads SAVISQKPSRDICQRGTSLTIQCQVDSQVTMMFWYRQQPGQSLTLIATANQGSEATYESGFVIDKFPISRPNLTFSTLTVSNMSPEDSSIYLCSGNQVAGYTFGSGTRLTVV.